Below, 30 T cell receptor beta chains from the same sample are listed, as sequenced in a study of blood T cells in healthy people across ages. Primers used in a second PCR of roughly 6 to 11 cycles were a sample-barcoded 5' primer and a J-beta primer mix. TCRdb independently ran MiXCR on the 5' RACE reads; one entry per CDR3 protein. The sample consists of over 1,500,000 distinct CDR3 sequences, roughly 43% of them appearing once. Sequenced: blood. These receptors were collected from a human donor in good health.

The V and J genes are TRBV20-1 and TRBJ2-7; 7 positions agree with TRBD1. The V gene's germline CDR1 is DFQATT and CDR2 SNEGSKA (reference sequence). The CDR3 is made up of 15 amino acids. CDR3 region: CSASTGQMSSYEQYF. For the CDR3, the DNA is TGCAGCGCTTCTACGGGACAGATGAGCTCCTACGAGCAGTACTTC.

The rearrangement joins TRBV6-6 to TRBJ2-3; D is undetermined. Deletions cut 6 bases from V and 5 bases from J, with 12 bases between. There are 13 residues in the CDR3. Germline CDR1 and CDR2: MNHNY and SVGAGI (reference sequence). CDR3 residues: CASSLLGKDTQYF. The DNA of the CDR3 is TGTGCCAGCAGCCTGCTGGGGAAAGATACGCAGTATTTT.

This chain links TRBV25-1 with TRBJ1-2, with D uncertain. V lost 4 bases and J 8 bases, leaving 20 bases between the germline ends. Germline values: CDR1 MGHDK, CDR2 SYGVNS. The CDR3 is 15 residues long. CDR3 sequence reads: CASSGGPGRVSGYTF. CDR3 DNA: TGTGCCAGCAGTGGCGGCCCCGGAAGGGTGAGCGGCTACACCTTC.

This clonotype was recorded once. The rearrangement joins TRBV4-1 to TRBJ1-2, with 9 bases identical to TRBD1. This CDR3 region has 16 residues. CDR1 is MGHRA, CDR2 YSYEKL, per germline. The junction had 10 bases not matched to a gene; V was cut back by 4 bases and J by 4 bases. The CDR3 nucleotides are TGCGCCAGCAGCCCGGAGGGACAGGGAAACGTCTATGGCTACACCTTC. It translates to CASSPEGQGNVYGYTF.

The chain employs TRBV13 and TRBJ2-1; TRBD2 is a possible D gene (6 bases). V was shortened by 0 bases and J by 3 bases, with 15 bases between the two germline ends. This CDR3 has 17 residues. Germline loops: CDR1 PRHDT, CDR2 FYEKMQ (reference sequence). In DNA, the CDR3 is TGTGCCAGCAGCTTAGGAATGGGGGGAAGAGGCTACAATGAGCAGTTCTTC. Protein sequence: CASSLGMGGRGYNEQFF.

This clonotype was counted ten times or more. The chain carries TRBV7-2 and TRBJ1-2; TRBD1 might be the D (5 bases). Looked up from germline, CDR1 is SGHTA and CDR2 is FQGNSA. Between the trimmed V and J ends, which lost 5 bases and 0 bases, there was a span of 10 bases. This CDR3 comprises 14 residues. The CDR3 nucleotides are TGTGCCAGCAGCCGACAGCGGGCTAACTATGGCTACACCTTC. This translates into CASSRQRANYGYTF.

This clonotype was seen more than once but under ten times. A junction boundary mismatches the germline segment, possibly from a read error. The chain employs TRBV9 and TRBJ1-2, with D possibly matching TRBD1 (6 bases). Per germline, CDR1 SGDLS and CDR2 YYNGEE. The CDR3 has 13 residues. The CDR3, as DNA: TGTGCCGGCAGCGTAGGCCCAGGGGAAGGCTACACCTTC. Protein: CAGSVGPGEGYTF.

This clonotype was counted only a few times. V gene TRBV4-1 combines with J gene TRBJ2-1; tentatively, D is TRBD2 (5 bases). Deletions cut 0 bases from V and 8 bases from J, with 20 bases between. This CDR3 is built from 17 residues. Germline CDR1 is MGHRA and CDR2 is YSYEKL. This chain's CDR3 is CASSQDLVSASLDEQFF. The DNA of the CDR3 is TGCGCCAGCAGCCAAGATCTCGTGTCGGCTAGCTTAGATGAGCAGTTCTTC.

This clonotype was observed a few times. CDR3 amino acids: CASSVLDPTDTQYF. The CDR3 nucleotides read TGCGCCAGCAGCGTTTTGGACCCCACAGATACGCAGTATTTT. J is TRBJ2-3 and V is TRBV5-1; D remains ambiguous. The germline gives CDR1 SGHRS, CDR2 YFSETQ. The CDR3 spans 14 residues. The ends were cut back, 4 bases at V and 2 bases at J, with 11 bases in the middle.

The V and J genes are TRBV7-2 and TRBJ1-6; possibly TRBD1 for D (6 bases). The V gene's germline CDR1 is SGHTA and CDR2 FQGNSA. Trimming removed 1 base at V and 7 bases at J, with 11 bases between. This CDR3 region has 15 residues. CDR3 coding DNA: TGTGCCAGCAGCTTAGTGGGACAAGACAATTCACCCCTCCACTTT. Its protein is CASSLVGQDNSPLHF.

In this sample, this clonotype turned up many times. The rearrangement links TRBV4-1 to TRBJ2-3; perhaps TRBD2 as D (6 bases). The CDR3 has 15 amino acids. Per the germline V gene, CDR1 is MGHRA and CDR2 is YSYEKL. Trimming cost V 4 bases and J 1 base, with 12 bases left between them. CDR3: CASSLQSSGTDTQYF. The CDR3, as DNA: TGCGCCAGCAGCCTTCAGTCTAGCGGCACAGATACGCAGTATTTT.

This chain links TRBV20-1 with TRBJ1-5; 8 bases align to TRBD1. CDR1 is DFQATT, CDR2 SNEGSKA, per germline (reference sequence). This CDR3 region has 15 residues. J lost 4 bases, V lost 6 bases, and 11 bases had no gene match. CDR3 protein: CSALGWTGRNQPQHF. CDR3 DNA sequence: TGCAGTGCCCTCGGGTGGACAGGGAGGAATCAGCCCCAGCATTTT.

J is TRBJ1-2 and V is TRBV7-6, with 7 bases aligning to TRBD1. Germline trimming cut 5 bases from V and 0 bases from J; bases unmatched to any gene: 18. CDR1 and CDR2 (germline): SGHVS, FNYEAQ. The CDR3 contains 19 residues. CDR3 protein: CASSPDGDSAPYTNYGYTF. DNA for the CDR3: TGTGCCAGCAGCCCCGACGGGGACAGCGCCCCTTACACTAACTATGGCTACACCTTC.

Remarks on this clonotype: This may be a read error: a much more frequent sequence differs by one nucleotide. The V gene is TRBV12-3 or TRBV12-4, the J gene TRBJ2-1; D is possibly TRBD1 (7 bases). Trimming stripped 5 bases from V and 8 bases from J, with 19 bases between. This CDR3 has 15 amino acids. CDR3: CASSPSSRGAHEQFF. For the CDR3, the DNA is TGTGCCAGCAGTCCATCTAGCAGGGGGGCCCATGAGCAGTTCTTC.

This chain connects TRBV4-3 to TRBJ2-3, with 10 bases lining up with TRBD2. CDR3 length: 17 amino acids. CDR1 and CDR2 from the germline V gene are LGHNA and YSLEER. After removal of 0 bases from V and 7 bases from J, the junction contained 10 bases not matched to a gene. The CDR3 protein is CASSQEWSGGGVYTQYF. In nucleotides, the CDR3 is TGCGCCAGCAGCCAAGAATGGAGCGGGGGGGGCGTATATACGCAGTATTTT.

This clonotype occurred a few times. The rearrangement links TRBV7-2 to TRBJ2-7; possibly TRBD1 for D (5 bases). This CDR3 has 15 amino acids. V gave up 0 bases and J gave up 5 bases, with 14 bases separating them. Germline V gene sequence: CDR1 SGHTA, CDR2 FQGNSA. CDR3 DNA: TGTGCCAGCAGCTTAGCGTCGGCAGGGCAGAACGAGCAGTACTTC. Protein: CASSLASAGQNEQYF. Full variable domain (missing parts from reference TRBV7-2 and TRBJ2-7): GAGVSQSPSNKVTEKGKDVELRCDPISGHTALYWYRQSLGQGLEFLIYFQGNSAPDKSGLPSDRFSAERTGGSVSTLTIQRTQQEDSAVYLCASSLASAGQNEQYFGPGTRLTVT.

This CDR3 reads CASNLGSPRETQYF. CDR3 in DNA: TGTGCCAGCAACTTAGGCTCCCCTCGCGAGACCCAGTACTTC. This chain connects TRBV12-3 or TRBV12-4 to TRBJ2-5; D is unresolved. V lost 7 bases to trimming and J lost 5 bases, with 17 bases between them. This CDR3 is built from 14 residues.

The genes are TRBV3-1 and TRBJ2-1, with D possibly TRBD1 on 5 matching bases. The V end lost 7 bases, the J end lost 0 bases, and 16 bases lay between the germline ends. This CDR3 has 16 residues. Looked up from germline, CDR1 is LGHDT and CDR2 is YNNKEL (reference sequence). The CDR3, as DNA: TGTGCCAGCACCCAGGGCAGTTTCGCCTCCTACAATGAGCAGTTCTTC. Protein sequence: CASTQGSFASYNEQFF.

V gene TRBV15 combines with J gene TRBJ2-3; the D gene is possibly TRBD2 (6 bases). From germline, CDR1 is LNHNV and CDR2 YYDKDF (reference sequence). The CDR3 loop spans 14 amino acids. The V and J ends lost 5 bases and 1 base respectively, with 10 bases between them. The CDR3 DNA is TGTGCCACCAGCGGAGGGGATGGCACAGATACGCAGTATTTT. Amino acids: CATSGGDGTDTQYF.

The chain combines TRBV3-1 with TRBJ2-7; D remains unclear. Germline V gene sequence: CDR1 LGHDT, CDR2 YNNKEL (reference sequence). This CDR3 is built from 13 residues. The V end was cut by 3 bases, the J end by 7 bases, with 13 bases between. CDR3 loop: CASSHDERPEQYF. The CDR3 bases are TGTGCCAGCAGCCACGACGAACGTCCGGAGCAGTACTTC.

This clonotype has only a few counts. This sequence joins TRBV5-6 and TRBJ2-7; D remains unclear. This CDR3 is built from 14 residues. The V gene's germline CDR1 is SGHDT and CDR2 YYEEEE. V lost 2 bases and J lost 3, with 12 bases in between. DNA for the CDR3: TGTGCCAGCAGCTTATACATTTCCTTCTACGAGCAGTACTTC. This gives the protein CASSLYISFYEQYF.

The V and J genes are TRBV7-6 and TRBJ2-1; D uncertain. Trimming shortened V by 5 bases and J by 4 bases, and 12 bases separated the two germline ends. The CDR3 loop spans 14 amino acids. Per the germline V gene, CDR1 is SGHVS and CDR2 is FNYEAQ. The CDR3 DNA reads as TGTGCCAGCAGCCCGTCCTCCGGATACAATGAGCAGTTCTTC. It yields the protein CASSPSSGYNEQFF.

The rearrangement uses TRBV19 and TRBJ2-3; no clear D gene. Trimming stripped 2 bases from V and 5 bases from J, with 8 bases between. CDR1 and CDR2 (germline): LNHDA, SQIVND (reference sequence). This CDR3 contains 13 residues. CDR3 loop: CASSINLVDTQYF. CDR3 DNA sequence: TGTGCCAGTAGTATAAATCTTGTAGATACGCAGTATTTT.

The V call is TRBV20-1, the J call TRBJ2-3, with D hard to call. The V end was cut by 6 bases, the J end by 3 bases, with 7 bases between. CDR3 length equals 11 residues. Germline CDR1 reads DFQATT; CDR2 reads SNEGSKA (reference sequence). CDR3 DNA: TGCAGTGCACCACTAACAGATACGCAGTATTTT. Its translation is CSAPLTDTQYF.

This clonotype has more than one count but fewer than ten. This chain links TRBV19 with TRBJ1-2; TRBD1 agrees at 7 bases. Per the germline V gene, CDR1 is LNHDA and CDR2 is SQIVND (reference sequence). J lost 1 base, V lost 7 bases, and 9 bases had no gene match. The CDR3 has 15 residues. This CDR3 reads CASKSPGTVNYGYTF. The CDR3 DNA reads TGTGCCAGTAAGTCTCCCGGGACAGTTAACTATGGCTACACCTTC.

The CDR3 sequence: CSATILGPSSYNEQFF. CDR3 sequence (DNA): TGCAGTGCTACAATCCTGGGACCCAGCTCCTACAATGAGCAGTTCTTC. The chain has TRBV20-1 and TRBJ2-1; perhaps D is TRBD1 or TRBD2 (5 bases each). From germline, CDR1 is DFQATT and CDR2 SNEGSKA (reference sequence). The CDR3 totals 16 residues. The ends were cut back, 4 bases at V and 0 bases at J, with 16 bases in the middle.

This chain joins TRBV20-1 and TRBJ1-1, with D maybe TRBD1 (5 bases). The CDR3 sequence is 12 residues long. V gave up 1 base and J gave up 10 bases, with 13 bases separating them. The germline V gene encodes CDR1 DFQATT and CDR2 SNEGSKA (reference sequence). This chain's CDR3 is CSARVRWGSAFF. The CDR3 DNA follows: TGCAGTGCTAGAGTAAGGTGGGGGTCAGCTTTCTTT.

This clonotype came up a few times. This rearrangement joins TRBV5-1 to TRBJ2-5; D uncertain. The length of the CDR3 is 15 residues. The germline CDR1 and CDR2 sequences are SGHRS and YFSETQ. V shed 1 base and J shed 4 bases, with 14 bases lying between them. The DNA of the CDR3 is TGCGCCAGCAGCTTGCTTACGTCAGTAGGAGAGACCCAGTACTTC. Its protein product is CASSLLTSVGETQYF.

The chain couples TRBV7-8 to TRBJ1-4, with D unclear. V lost 1 base and J lost 8, with 8 bases in between. Germline CDR1 is SGHVS and CDR2 is FQNEAQ. This CDR3 has 13 amino acids. The CDR3 region has the DNA TGTGCCAGCAGCTTAGAACAGTGGGAAAAACTGTTTTTT. This gives the protein CASSLEQWEKLFF.

The gene calls are TRBV20-1 and TRBJ2-3, with D possibly TRBD1 on 5 matching bases. Germline CDR1 DFQATT, CDR2 SNEGSKA (reference sequence). Trimming cost V 0 bases and J 0 bases, with 10 bases left between them. This CDR3 has 15 residues. The CDR3 is CSARDWAGSTDTQYF. The CDR3 DNA is TGCAGTGCTAGAGATTGGGCAGGGAGCACAGATACGCAGTATTTT.